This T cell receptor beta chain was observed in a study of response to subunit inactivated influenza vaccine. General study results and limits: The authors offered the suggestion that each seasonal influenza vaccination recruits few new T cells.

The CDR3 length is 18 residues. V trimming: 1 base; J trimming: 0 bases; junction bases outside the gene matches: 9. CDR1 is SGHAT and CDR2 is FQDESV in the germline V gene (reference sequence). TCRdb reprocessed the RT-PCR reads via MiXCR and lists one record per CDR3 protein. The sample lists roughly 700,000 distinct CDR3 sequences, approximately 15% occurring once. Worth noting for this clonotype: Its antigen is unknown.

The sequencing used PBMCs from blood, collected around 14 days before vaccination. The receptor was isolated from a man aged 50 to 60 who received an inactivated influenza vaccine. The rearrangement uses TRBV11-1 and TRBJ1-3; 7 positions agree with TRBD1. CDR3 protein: CASSLGTGTAFSGNTIYF. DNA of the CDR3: TGTGCCAGCAGCTTAGGGACAGGAACTGCTTTCTCTGGAAACACCATATATTTT.